Below, 10 T cell receptor beta chains from the same sample are listed, as sequenced in a study of patients and donors after allogeneic stem cell transplantation (dated by TCRdb to 2018 to 2020). The method was RT-PCR. The sequencer listed for this sample is NextSeq 550. TCRdb redid the processing of the public reads, applying fastp at Q25 and MiXCR, and retained in-frame beta chains. Entries are consolidated by CDR3 protein sequence, retaining the most common genes and DNA. The sample data list more than 850,000 distinct CDR3 sequences, and roughly 18% of these were observed just once. Roughly 6.4% of the sample goes to the ten largest clones. Sequenced material: blood, either unsorted or a sorted T cell fraction (not recorded which). The receptor set was obtained from a human donor who was either an allogeneic HSCT recipient or a stem cell or donor lymphocyte infusion donor (not recorded which). It is not recorded whose cells these are; they may come from a transplant donor.

This clonotype was seen a few times. The CDR3 protein is CASSRKSAGGSGEQFF. CDR3 nucleotide sequence: TGTGCCAGCAGCCGAAAGTCAGCGGGGGGTTCGGGTGAGCAGTTCTTC. The chain has TRBV7-3 and TRBJ2-1; 9 bases are a match to TRBD2. The germline gives CDR1 SGHTA, CDR2 FQGTGA. The CDR3 consists of 16 residues. The V and J ends lost 5 bases and 9 bases, in that order; junction bases with no gene match: 14.

This chain joins TRBV25-1 and TRBJ2-4, with D possibly matching TRBD1 (6 bases). Germline CDR1 and CDR2: MGHDK and SYGVNS. The CDR3 consists of 15 residues. V was trimmed by 3 bases and J by 3 bases, leaving 12 bases between them. CDR3 sequence reads: CASSDRGRDKNIQYF. DNA for the CDR3: TGTGCCAGCAGTGACAGGGGACGGGACAAAAACATTCAGTACTTC.

In its sample, this clonotype was seen once. The chain uses TRBV10-3 and TRBJ2-1, with 9 bases lining up with TRBD1. Per germline, CDR1 ENHRY and CDR2 SYGVKD. V dropped 8 bases and J dropped 8; count of bases not matched to a gene: 7. The CDR3 length is 13 residues. The CDR3 reads CAIALQGADEQFF. In DNA, the CDR3 is TGTGCCATCGCCTTACAGGGGGCCGATGAGCAGTTCTTC.

The gene calls are TRBV3-1 and TRBJ2-7, with D unresolved. V was trimmed by 0 bases and J by 1 base, leaving 13 bases between them. The CDR3 sequence is 16 residues long. Germline CDR1 reads LGHDT; CDR2 reads YNNKEL (reference sequence). The CDR3 DNA is TGTGCCAGCAGCCAAGATTATGAGCTTGGGTCCTACGAGCAGTACTTC. Its protein product is CASSQDYELGSYEQYF.

This clonotype is a singleton in its sample. CDR3 amino acids: CASRRGGDGELFF. CDR3 DNA sequence: TGTGCCAGCAGGAGGGGGGGAGACGGGGAGCTGTTTTTT. The J gene is TRBJ2-2, the V gene TRBV9, with D perhaps matching TRBD2 (7 bases). The CDR3 spans 13 residues. Germline V gene data show CDR1 as SGDLS and CDR2 as YYNGEE. Trimming took off 5 bases at V and 7 bases at J, with 12 bases between the two ends.

This clonotype turned up a few times. This chain joins TRBV29-1 and TRBJ2-1; possibly TRBD2 for D (6 bases). Looked up from germline, CDR1 is SQVTM and CDR2 is ANQGSEA. The CDR3 sequence is 16 residues long. The V end lost 7 bases, the J end lost 0 bases, and 19 bases lay between the germline ends. The CDR3 DNA reads TGCAGCGCCACCAGTAGCGGAATTAGCTCCTACAATGAGCAGTTCTTC. Its protein is CSATSSGISSYNEQFF.

This clonotype was observed a handful of times. This chain joins TRBV6-1 and TRBJ2-2; the D gene is possibly TRBD1 (5 bases). Trimming cost V 6 bases and J 3 bases, with 11 bases left between them. In germline, CDR1 is MNHNS, CDR2 SASEGT. CDR3 length: 14 amino acids. The CDR3 nucleotides are TGTGCCAGCAGCTCCATAGGGGACACCGGGGAGCTGTTTTTT. Translated: CASSSIGDTGELFF.

V and J are TRBV5-1 and TRBJ2-3, with D perhaps being TRBD1 or TRBD2 (7 bases each). Germline assignment: CDR1 SGHRS and CDR2 YFSETQ. V dropped 2 bases and J dropped 2 bases, with 12 bases sitting between them. The CDR3 extends over 15 amino acids. The CDR3: CASSFRGGFTDTQYF. DNA of the CDR3: TGCGCCAGCAGCTTCAGGGGGGGTTTCACAGATACGCAGTATTTT.

This clonotype was seen only a few times. The CDR3 DNA is TGTGCCAGCAGTTTGGGGACTAGTTCGCGTGAGCAGTACTTC. It yields the protein CASSLGTSSREQYF. The rearrangement links TRBV12-3 or TRBV12-4 to TRBJ2-7; 8 nucleotides align to TRBD2. The CDR3 is made up of 14 amino acids. The ends lost 3 bases at V and 7 bases at J; junction bases unmatched: 8.

This sequence joins TRBV4-1 and TRBJ2-1; 8 nucleotides line up with TRBD2. The CDR3 runs to 17 residues. Germline values: CDR1 MGHRA, CDR2 YSYEKL. V dropped 4 bases and J dropped 0; count of bases not matched to a gene: 8. CDR3 in DNA: TGCGCCAGCAGCCGACCCAAGCGGGGGAGCTCCTACAATGAGCAGTTCTTC. Amino acid sequence: CASSRPKRGSSYNEQFF.